Listed here are 27 T cell receptor beta chains from one sample, sequenced in a study of blood T cell repertoires in COVID-19. Some clones are missing from TCRdb's copy, which holds only in-frame ones; the method was immunoSEQ multiplex PCR. The table has about 250,000 clones, 80% to 90% seen once. Source material: PBMCs or T cells enriched from blood (not recorded which). The receptors shown here come from a woman aged 18-30 years who had recovered from COVID-19.

The chain joins TRBV27 to TRBJ1-5; 8 nucleotides match TRBD1. The ends lost 5 bases at V and 2 bases at J; junction bases unmatched: 8. This CDR3 has 16 residues. Per the germline V gene, CDR1 is MNHEY and CDR2 is SMNVEV (reference sequence). CDR3 sequence reads: CASSTRLTGGNQPQHF. The CDR3 nucleotides read TGTGCCAGCAGTACCCGTCTGACAGGGGGCAATCAGCCCCAGCATTTT.

V is TRBV6-5 and J is TRBJ1-6; TRBD1 agrees at 7 bases. The CDR3 contains 14 residues. J gave up 7 bases and V 8 bases, and 8 bases lay outside the gene matches. Per the germline V gene, CDR1 is MNHEY and CDR2 is SVGAGI. CDR3 sequence (DNA): TGTGCCAGCCGTCGGACAGGCCAAAATTCACCCCTCCACTTT. Encoded protein: CASRRTGQNSPLHF.

The CDR3 DNA sequence: TGTGCCAGCAGCTTGGGTGGGACAGTAACCAACACTGAAGCTTTCTTT. The encoded protein is CASSLGGTVTNTEAFF. The chain combines TRBV5-4 with TRBJ1-1, with TRBD1 identical over 7 bases. The CDR3 runs to 16 residues. Per the germline V gene, CDR1 is SGHNT and CDR2 is YYREEE (reference sequence). Trimming at V came to 0 bases and at J to 2 bases, leaving 7 bases not matched to a gene.

V and J are TRBV6-2 or TRBV6-3 and TRBJ2-7; the D is unclear. The CDR3 is made up of 14 amino acids. Germline CDR1 and CDR2: MNHEY and SVGEGT. Deletions cut 2 bases from V and 2 bases from J, with 10 bases between. CDR3 amino acids: CASSYGSVPYEQYF. The CDR3, as DNA: TGTGCCAGCAGTTACGGCAGCGTCCCCTACGAGCAGTACTTC.

This chain links TRBV12-3 or TRBV12-4 with TRBJ2-1; D may be TRBD2 (5 bases). CDR3 length: 13 residues. V was clipped by 3 bases and J by 4 bases, with 7 bases between them. CDR3 sequence reads: CASSFPGYNEQFF. The CDR3 DNA sequence: TGTGCCAGCAGTTTCCCGGGGTACAATGAGCAGTTCTTC.

This clone appeared a few times. This chain uses TRBV2 with TRBJ2-5; D gene uncertain. This CDR3 comprises 14 residues. V dropped 1 base and J dropped 5 bases, with 11 bases sitting between them. Looked up from germline, CDR1 is SNHLY and CDR2 is FYNNEI. This CDR3 is CASSEGRNGETQYF. CDR3 coding DNA: TGTGCCAGCAGTGAAGGACGAAACGGGGAGACCCAGTACTTC. The variable domain in full, completed from reference TRBV2 and TRBJ2-5, reads EPEVTQTPSHQVTQMGQEVILRCVPISNHLYFYWYRQILGQKVEFLVSFYNNEISEKSEIFDDQFSVERPDGSNFTLKIRSTKLEDSAMYFCASSEGRNGETQYFGPGTRLLVL.

The V and J genes are TRBV19 and TRBJ1-6; 10 nucleotides match TRBD1. Per the germline V gene, CDR1 is LNHDA and CDR2 is SQIVND (reference sequence). The V and J ends lost 3 bases and 7 bases, in that order; junction bases with no gene match: 9. The CDR3 has 17 residues. CDR3 sequence (DNA): TGTGCCAGTAGTATTTCAGGGACAGGGGAAAGAAATTCACCCCTCCACTTT. Translation gives CASSISGTGERNSPLHF.

This chain links TRBV14 with TRBJ2-7, with 12 nucleotides matching TRBD1. The CDR3 contains 16 residues. The V gene's germline CDR1 is SGHDN and CDR2 FVKESK. V shed 3 bases, J shed 9 bases, and the junction held 12 bases outside the gene matches. CDR3 residues: CASSQRAGTGGLGQYF. The CDR3 region has the DNA TGTGCCAGCAGCCAGCGCGCCGGGACAGGGGGCCTTGGGCAGTACTTC.

The V and J genes are TRBV9 and TRBJ2-3, with D perhaps matching TRBD2 (6 bases). Germline values: CDR1 SGDLS, CDR2 YYNGEE. The CDR3 covers 16 residues. Trimming took 0 bases from V and 4 from J, leaving 15 bases between them. For the CDR3, the DNA is TGTGCCAGCAGCGTAGGTCCCCTCGGAGGGTCAGATACGCAGTATTTT. As protein: CASSVGPLGGSDTQYF.

V gene TRBV29-1 combines with J gene TRBJ2-3; 11 bases line up with TRBD2. CDR1 and CDR2 (germline): SQVTM, ANQGSEA. The V and J ends lost 6 bases and 2 bases, in that order; junction bases with no gene match: 4. This CDR3 has 14 amino acids. The CDR3 is CSVPSGGPTDTQYF. The CDR3 coding sequence is TGCAGCGTCCCTAGCGGGGGGCCCACAGATACGCAGTATTTT.

The chain's CDR3 is CASSGNRVRTEAFF. The CDR3 DNA follows: TGTGCCAGCAGCGGAAACAGGGTCAGAACTGAAGCTTTCTTT. The chain has TRBV11-3 and TRBJ1-1; a possible D gene is TRBD1 (6 bases). Trimming left V 5 bases short and J 5 bases short, with 15 bases between. CDR3 length: 14 amino acids. Germline CDR1 is SGHNT and CDR2 is YENEEA.

This clone was seen only a few times. At one of its ends the junction is not consistent with the germline gene, which may arise from a read error. The rearrangement links TRBV2 to TRBJ1-4; D not certain. The length of the CDR3 is 15 residues. In germline, CDR1 is SNHLY, CDR2 FYNNEI. This CDR3 reads CASSEDTTTNEKLFF. The CDR3 DNA follows: TGTGCCAGCAGCGAAGACACTACAACTAATGAAAAACTGTTTTTT.

This clone has just one count. The chain joins TRBV4-1 to TRBJ2-1; 8 nucleotides match TRBD1. Per the germline V gene, CDR1 is MGHRA and CDR2 is YSYEKL. The CDR3 consists of 17 residues. After removal of 0 bases from V and 4 bases from J, the junction contained 8 bases not matched to a gene. CDR3 in DNA: TGCGCCAGCAGCCAAGATGTAGGTCGGACAGGGTACAATGAGCAGTTCTTC. Translation gives CASSQDVGRTGYNEQFF.

The chain couples TRBV29-1 to TRBJ1-2; TRBD1 is a possible D gene (6 bases). The CDR3 has 12 residues. Germline V gene lookup returns CDR1 SQVTM and CDR2 ANQGSEA. The V gene lost 7 bases and the J gene lost 1 base, with 10 bases spanning the gap. CDR3 in amino acids: CSAGDNNYGYTF. In nucleotides, the CDR3 is TGCAGCGCCGGGGACAATAACTATGGCTACACCTTC.

V usage is TRBV7-9 and J usage is TRBJ1-5, with D possibly being TRBD1 (6 bases). The V end was cut by 8 bases, the J end by 0 bases, with 11 bases between. Germline assignment: CDR1 SEHNR and CDR2 FQNEAQ (reference sequence). This CDR3 has 14 residues. In DNA form, the CDR3 reads TGTGCCAGCGGGACACCTTATAGCAATCAGCCCCAGCATTTT. Protein product: CASGTPYSNQPQHF.

V and J are TRBV27 and TRBJ2-7, with 9 bases aligning to TRBD2. The V gene's germline CDR1 is MNHEY and CDR2 SMNVEV (reference sequence). The CDR3 length is 15 residues. Unmatched junction bases numbered 8, after V lost 6 bases and J lost 2 bases. CDR3 loop: CASSPIGGGAYEQYF. The CDR3 DNA follows: TGTGCCAGCAGCCCAATCGGCGGGGGGGCCTACGAGCAGTACTTC.

DNA of the CDR3: TGTGCCAGCAGCCAAATTGCCGGGGAATTGGGCGGCTACACCTTC. Its translation is CASSQIAGELGGYTF. The genes are TRBV3-1 (or the pseudogene TRBV3-2) and TRBJ1-2; unclear D gene. Germline V gene data show CDR1 as LGHDT and CDR2 as YNNKEL (reference sequence). This CDR3 has 15 amino acids. V dropped 2 bases and J dropped 8 bases, with 18 bases sitting between them.

This chain uses TRBV6-5 with TRBJ2-7; TRBD1 might be the D (6 bases). V lost 4 bases, J lost 9 bases, and 10 bases lay in between. The CDR3 totals 11 residues. Germline V gene lookup returns CDR1 MNHEY and CDR2 SVGAGI. DNA of the CDR3: TGTGCCAGCAGTTCTCCGACAGGGCAGTACTTC. Protein: CASSSPTGQYF.

The DNA of the CDR3 is TGCAGCGCGGACAGGGGGGGTTTGTGGACTGAAGCTTTCTTT. Amino acid sequence: CSADRGGLWTEAFF. V and J are TRBV29-1 and TRBJ1-1; 10 positions match TRBD1. V was pared by 7 bases and J by 5 bases, with 10 bases of the junction left unmatched. Germline CDR1 is SQVTM and CDR2 is ANQGSEA. This CDR3 comprises 14 residues.

For this clone: The germline gene is not matched at one end of the junction; a read error may be the cause. The genes are TRBV7-7 and TRBJ2-3; possible D gene TRBD2, 6 bases. CDR3 length: 15 residues. Germline V lookup: CDR1 SSHAT, CDR2 FNYEAQ (reference sequence). The CDR3 DNA follows: TGTGCTAGCAGCTTAGGTGGGGGGATCGCAGATACGCAGTATTTT. Amino acid sequence: CASSLGGGIADTQYF.

The chain links TRBV21-1 to TRBJ1-3; the table's TRBD1 call for D was not verified on the DNA. TRBV21-1 is an annotated pseudogene. The CDR3 length is 16 residues. Written as DNA, the CDR3 is TGTGCCAGCAGCAAAACAGGGTATCGCTCTGGAAACACCATATATTTT. Translating it yields CASSKTGYRSGNTIYF.

V and J are TRBV28 and TRBJ2-5; D is undetermined. This CDR3 region has 14 residues. Germline V gene sequence: CDR1 MDHEN, CDR2 SYDVKM. V was clipped by 2 bases and J by 2 bases, with 9 bases between them. CDR3 nucleotides: TGTGCCAGCAGTTTACCGGGTTTTCAAGAGACCCAGTACTTC. It yields the protein CASSLPGFQETQYF.

CDR3: CASSYPSGGSYGYTF. CDR3 nucleotide sequence: TGTGCCAGCAGTTATCCCTCAGGGGGTTCCTATGGCTACACCTTC. The V and J genes are TRBV6-5 and TRBJ1-2, with 7 bases aligning to TRBD1. This CDR3 is built from 15 residues. Germline V gene sequence: CDR1 MNHEY, CDR2 SVGAGI. V lost 3 bases to trimming and J lost 4 bases; unmatched junction nucleotides: 8.

The J gene is TRBJ2-3, the V gene TRBV3-1 (or the pseudogene TRBV3-2); the match to TRBD2 covers 11 bases. The CDR3 runs 16 residues. In germline, CDR1 is LGHDT, CDR2 YNNKEL (reference sequence). Trimming cost V 4 bases and J 4 bases; bases outside gene matches: 7. The CDR3 is CASSLRLAGYPDTQYF. The CDR3 DNA reads TGTGCCAGCAGCCTGCGACTAGCGGGGTACCCAGATACGCAGTATTTT.

The gene calls are TRBV28 and TRBJ1-2; no firm D call. The CDR3 extends over 15 amino acids. From germline, CDR1 is MDHEN and CDR2 SYDVKM. V was trimmed by 6 bases and J by 0 bases, leaving 14 bases between them. CDR3 region: CASSLPGPTNYGYTF. Written as DNA, the CDR3 is TGTGCCAGCAGCCTTCCCGGTCCCACTAACTATGGCTACACCTTC.

The rearrangement links TRBV6-1 to TRBJ1-4, with 9 positions matching TRBD1. Germline-derived CDR1 and CDR2 are MNHNS and SASEGT. The CDR3 spans 17 residues. Losses at the gene ends were 2 bases for V and 3 bases for J; bases not matched to a gene: 7. The chain's CDR3 is CASSETRDRAPNEKLFF. The CDR3 coding sequence is TGTGCCAGCAGTGAAACCCGGGACAGGGCCCCTAATGAAAAACTGTTTTTT.

A few counts support this clone. This chain links TRBV10-2 with TRBJ2-7, with 12 bases identical to TRBD2. Germline CDR1 is WSHSY and CDR2 is SAAADI. The V segment lost 8 bases and the J segment 4 bases; nucleotides outside the gene matches: 3. The CDR3 has 13 residues. CDR3 residues: CASLTSGGYEQYF. CDR3 nucleotides: TGCGCCAGCCTGACTAGCGGGGGTTACGAGCAGTACTTC.